This T cell receptor (beta chain) was recorded in a study of blood T cell repertoires in COVID-19. The assay was immunoSEQ multiplex PCR, and TCRdb's table has in-frame clones only and misses some. The repertoire holds over 100,000 clones, with about 79% as singletons. Per germline, CDR1 LGHNT and CDR2 FRNRAP. Trimming took 1 base from V and 7 from J, leaving 19 bases between them. The CDR3 runs 16 residues. The sequenced sample was peripheral blood. The chain combines TRBV12-5 with TRBJ1-1; D possibly corresponds to TRBD1 (5 bases). The sequence was obtained from a woman older than 75 with acute or convalescent COVID-19. As DNA, the CDR3 is TGTGCTAGTGGTTTGGCCCCGACCAGTATGGGGGGTGAAGCTTTCTTT. Its protein is CASGLAPTSMGGEAFF.